The T cell receptor beta chain described here comes from a study of response to subunit inactivated influenza vaccine. TCRdb re-derived calls from the RT-PCR reads in MiXCR, one entry per CDR3 protein. The sample includes 550,000 to 800,000 distinct CDR3 sequences, roughly 14% of them seen just once. In its sample, this clonotype was seen a few times. The germline gives CDR1 WSHSY, CDR2 SAAADI. V gave up 1 base and J gave up 0 bases; unmatched junction bases: 7. The CDR3 totals 17 residues. The V gene is TRBV10-2, the J gene TRBJ2-7; 9 bases map to TRBD2. The source is a man aged 50 or older who received an inactivated influenza vaccine. This specimen consisted of PBMCs from blood, obtained about 14 days before vaccination. The CDR3: CASSEWIAGDLSYEQYF. The CDR3 region has the DNA TGCGCCAGCAGTGAGTGGATAGCGGGGGACCTCTCCTACGAGCAGTACTTC.